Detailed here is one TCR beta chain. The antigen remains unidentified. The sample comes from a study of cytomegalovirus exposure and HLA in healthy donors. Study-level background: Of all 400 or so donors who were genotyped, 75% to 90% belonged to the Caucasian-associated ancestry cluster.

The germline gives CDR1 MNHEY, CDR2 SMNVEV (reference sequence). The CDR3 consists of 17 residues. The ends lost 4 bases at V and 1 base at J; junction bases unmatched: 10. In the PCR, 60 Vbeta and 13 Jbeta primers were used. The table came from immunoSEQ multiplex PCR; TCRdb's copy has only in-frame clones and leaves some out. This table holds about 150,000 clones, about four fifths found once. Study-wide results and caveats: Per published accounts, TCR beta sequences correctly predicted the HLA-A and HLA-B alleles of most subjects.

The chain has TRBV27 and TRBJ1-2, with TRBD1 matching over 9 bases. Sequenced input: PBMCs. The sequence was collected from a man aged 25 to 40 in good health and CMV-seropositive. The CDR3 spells CASSSRQGGNLNYGYTF. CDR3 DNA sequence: TGTGCCAGCAGTTCTAGACAGGGGGGCAACCTTAACTATGGCTACACCTTC.